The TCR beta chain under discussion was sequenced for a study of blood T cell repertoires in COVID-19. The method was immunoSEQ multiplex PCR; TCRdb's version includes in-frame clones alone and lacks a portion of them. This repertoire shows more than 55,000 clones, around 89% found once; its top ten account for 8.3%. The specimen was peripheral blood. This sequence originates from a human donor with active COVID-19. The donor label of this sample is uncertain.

For the CDR3, the DNA is TGTGCCAGTCAGCGCCTGGCGGGCCAGGCCCAGTACTTC. This encodes CASQRLAGQAQYF. The chain carries TRBV7-8 and TRBJ2-5, with a weak D call TRBD2 (5 bases). The CDR3 is made up of 13 amino acids. Trimming took 9 bases from V and 9 from J, leaving 20 bases between them. CDR1 is SGHVS and CDR2 is FQNEAQ in the germline V gene. The full variable domain, with the rest looked up from reference TRBV7-8 and TRBJ2-5, is GAGVSQSPRYKVAKRGQDVALRCDPISGHVSLFWYQQALGQGPEFLTYFQNEAQLDKSGLPSDRFFAERPEGSVSTLKIQRTQQEDSAVYLCASQRLAGQAQYFGPGTRLLVL.